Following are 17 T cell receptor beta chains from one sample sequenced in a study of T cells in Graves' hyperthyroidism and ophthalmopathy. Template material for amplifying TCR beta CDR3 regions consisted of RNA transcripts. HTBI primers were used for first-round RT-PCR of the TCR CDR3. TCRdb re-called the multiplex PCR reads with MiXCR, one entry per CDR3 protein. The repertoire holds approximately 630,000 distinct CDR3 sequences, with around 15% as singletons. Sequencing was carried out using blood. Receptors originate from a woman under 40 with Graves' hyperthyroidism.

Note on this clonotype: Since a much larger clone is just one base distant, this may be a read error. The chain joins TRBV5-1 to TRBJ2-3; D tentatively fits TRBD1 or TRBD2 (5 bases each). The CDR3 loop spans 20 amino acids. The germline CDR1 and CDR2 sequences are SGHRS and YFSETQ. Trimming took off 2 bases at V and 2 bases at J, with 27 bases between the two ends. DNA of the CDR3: TGCGCCAGCAGCTTTGATGCGAGACAGCCGTCACTGACTAACACAGATACGCAGTATTTT. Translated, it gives CASSFDARQPSLTNTDTQYF.

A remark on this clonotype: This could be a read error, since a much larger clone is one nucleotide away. CDR3 nucleotides: TGTGCCAGCGGCCACAGGGACAGGGCCCGGACTGAGCAGTACTTC. Translated: CASGHRDRARTEQYF. The chain recombines TRBV13 with TRBJ2-7; 9 bases are shared with TRBD1. This CDR3 has 15 amino acids. CDR1 is PRHDT, CDR2 FYEKMQ, per germline (reference sequence). V trimming: 8 bases; J trimming: 7 bases; junction bases outside the gene matches: 15.

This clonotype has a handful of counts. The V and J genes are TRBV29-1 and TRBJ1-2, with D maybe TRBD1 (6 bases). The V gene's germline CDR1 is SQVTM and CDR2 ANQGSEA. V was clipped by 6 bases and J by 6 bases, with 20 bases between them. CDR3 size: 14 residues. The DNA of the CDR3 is TGCAGCGTCCGAACAGGGCCTTTTGCCGATGGCTACACCTTC. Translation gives CSVRTGPFADGYTF.

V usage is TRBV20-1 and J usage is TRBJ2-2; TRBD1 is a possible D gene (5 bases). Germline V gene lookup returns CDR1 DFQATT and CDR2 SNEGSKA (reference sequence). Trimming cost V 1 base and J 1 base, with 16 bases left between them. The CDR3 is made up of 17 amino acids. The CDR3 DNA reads TGCAGTGCTAGAGCTCGAGGACACCCCCGGAACACCGGGGAGCTGTTTTTT. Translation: CSARARGHPRNTGELFF.

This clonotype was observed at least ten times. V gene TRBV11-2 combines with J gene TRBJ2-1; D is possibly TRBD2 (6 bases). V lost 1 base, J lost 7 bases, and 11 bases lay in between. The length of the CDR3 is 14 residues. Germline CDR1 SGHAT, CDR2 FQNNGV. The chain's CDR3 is CASSLVGSGNEQFF. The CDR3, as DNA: TGTGCCAGCAGCTTAGTCGGGAGCGGGAATGAGCAGTTCTTC.

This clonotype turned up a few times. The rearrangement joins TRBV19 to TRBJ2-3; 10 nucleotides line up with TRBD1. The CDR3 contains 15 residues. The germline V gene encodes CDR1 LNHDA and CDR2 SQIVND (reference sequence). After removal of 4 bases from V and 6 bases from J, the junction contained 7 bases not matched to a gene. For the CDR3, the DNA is TGTGCCAGTAGTAAAGGGACAGGGGATGGGGATACGCAGTATTTT. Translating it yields CASSKGTGDGDTQYF.

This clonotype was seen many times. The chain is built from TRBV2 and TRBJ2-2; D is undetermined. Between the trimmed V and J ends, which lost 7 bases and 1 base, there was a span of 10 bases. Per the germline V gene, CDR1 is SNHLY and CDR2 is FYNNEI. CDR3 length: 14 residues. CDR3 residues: CASIRQENTGELFF. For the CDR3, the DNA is TGTGCCAGCATACGGCAGGAGAACACCGGGGAGCTGTTTTTT.

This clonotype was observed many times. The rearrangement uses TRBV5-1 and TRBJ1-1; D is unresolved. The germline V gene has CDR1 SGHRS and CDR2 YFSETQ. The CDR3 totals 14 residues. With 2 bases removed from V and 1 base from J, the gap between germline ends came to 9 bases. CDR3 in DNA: TGCGCCAGCAGCTTCGAGACACCGAACACTGAAGCTTTCTTT. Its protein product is CASSFETPNTEAFF.

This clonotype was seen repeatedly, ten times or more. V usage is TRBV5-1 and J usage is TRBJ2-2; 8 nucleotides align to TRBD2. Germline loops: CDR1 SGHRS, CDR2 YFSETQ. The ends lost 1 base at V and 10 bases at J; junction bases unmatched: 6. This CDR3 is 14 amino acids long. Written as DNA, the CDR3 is TGCGCCAGCAGCTTGCTAGCGGGTGGTTCGGAGCTGTTTTTT. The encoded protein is CASSLLAGGSELFF.

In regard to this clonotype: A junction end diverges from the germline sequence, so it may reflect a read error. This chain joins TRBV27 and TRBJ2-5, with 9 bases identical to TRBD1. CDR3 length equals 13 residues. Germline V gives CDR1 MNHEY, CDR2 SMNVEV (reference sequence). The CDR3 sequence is CASSPWDREDKDF. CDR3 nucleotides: TGTGCCAGCAGTCCCTGGGACAGGGAGGATAAGGACTTC.

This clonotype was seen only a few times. CDR3 in DNA: TGTGCCAGCAGTGGAGGGACCGCCGGACTAGCGGGAAATGAGCAGTTCTTC. It codes for CASSGGTAGLAGNEQFF. The chain joins TRBV6-1 to TRBJ2-1; 12 nucleotides agree with TRBD2. V lost 4 bases to trimming and J lost 7 bases; unmatched junction nucleotides: 11. Per germline, CDR1 MNHNS and CDR2 SASEGT. This CDR3 has 17 amino acids.

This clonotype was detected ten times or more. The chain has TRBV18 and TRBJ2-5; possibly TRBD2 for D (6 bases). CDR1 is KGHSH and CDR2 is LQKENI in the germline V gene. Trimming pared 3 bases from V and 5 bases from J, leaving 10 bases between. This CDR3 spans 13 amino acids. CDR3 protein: CASSPEGLETQYF. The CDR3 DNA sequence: TGTGCCAGCTCACCGGAGGGATTGGAGACCCAGTACTTC.

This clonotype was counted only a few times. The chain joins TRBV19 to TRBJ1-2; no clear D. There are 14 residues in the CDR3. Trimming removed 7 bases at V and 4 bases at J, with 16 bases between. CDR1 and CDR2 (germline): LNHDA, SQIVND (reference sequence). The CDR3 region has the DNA TGTGCCAGTACCCCTGGCCGGTCTTCCTATGGCTACACCTTC. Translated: CASTPGRSSYGYTF.

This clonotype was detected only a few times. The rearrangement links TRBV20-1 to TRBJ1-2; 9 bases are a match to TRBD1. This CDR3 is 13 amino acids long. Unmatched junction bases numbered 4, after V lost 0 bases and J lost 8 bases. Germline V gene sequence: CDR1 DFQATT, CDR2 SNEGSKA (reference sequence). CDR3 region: CSAREDRGRGYTF. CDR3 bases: TGCAGTGCTAGAGAGGACAGGGGCCGCGGCTACACCTTC.

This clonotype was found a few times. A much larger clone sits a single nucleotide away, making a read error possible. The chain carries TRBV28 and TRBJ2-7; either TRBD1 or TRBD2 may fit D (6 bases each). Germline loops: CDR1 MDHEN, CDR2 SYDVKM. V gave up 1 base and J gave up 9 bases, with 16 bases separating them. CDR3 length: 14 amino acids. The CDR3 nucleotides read TGTGCCAGCAGTTTATCACAGGGAGGTAACGGGCAGTACTTC. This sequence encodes CASSLSQGGNGQYF.

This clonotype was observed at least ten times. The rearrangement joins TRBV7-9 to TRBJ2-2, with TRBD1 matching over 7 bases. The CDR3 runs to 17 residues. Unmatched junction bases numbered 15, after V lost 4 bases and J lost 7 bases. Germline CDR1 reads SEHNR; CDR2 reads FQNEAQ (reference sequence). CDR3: CASSSWGQPSKVGELFF. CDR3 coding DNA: TGTGCCAGCAGCTCCTGGGGACAGCCCTCTAAGGTCGGGGAGCTGTTTTTT.

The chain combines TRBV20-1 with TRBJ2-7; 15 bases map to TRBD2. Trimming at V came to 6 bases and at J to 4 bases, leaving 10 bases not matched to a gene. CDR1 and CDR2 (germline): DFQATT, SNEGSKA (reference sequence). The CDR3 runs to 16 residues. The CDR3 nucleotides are TGCAGTGCGACCGGGACTAGCGGGAGGAGAGGTTACGAGCAGTACTTC. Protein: CSATGTSGRRGYEQYF.